This passage covers 10 T cell receptor beta chains from one sample sequenced in a study of human thymus T cells. Data came from immunoSEQ multiplex PCR; TCRdb stores just in-frame clones and leaves some out. The top ten clones hold more than 0.02% of a sample with under 150,000 clones, approximately 96% of them seen once. Thymic samples were excised during corrective heart operations. The sequencing input was thymus tissue. The source of these receptors is a boy in the first two years of life with a congenital heart defect but otherwise immunologically healthy.

The J gene is TRBJ2-3, the V gene TRBV11-3; 8 positions match TRBD2. CDR1 and CDR2 (germline): SGHNT, YENEEA. V shed 3 bases and J 2 bases; nucleotides not matched to a gene: 4. CDR3 length: 15 amino acids. CDR3 nucleotide sequence: TGTGCCAGCAGCTTGCGGGGGGCCCACACAGATACGCAGTATTTT. Translation: CASSLRGAHTDTQYF.

V and J are TRBV10-3 and TRBJ2-3; TRBD1 matches 7 bases. Germline loops: CDR1 ENHRY, CDR2 SYGVKD. The length of the CDR3 is 15 residues. V gave up 4 bases and J gave up 5 bases; unmatched junction bases: 9. CDR3 nucleotides: TGTGCCATCAGTGCCAGTGAGAGGGGGCGAGATACGCAGTATTTT. Translated, it gives CAISASERGRDTQYF.

V is TRBV27 and J is TRBJ1-6; D gene unclear. The CDR3 totals 16 residues. Germline V CDR1 and CDR2: MNHEY, SMNVEV (reference sequence). V shed 5 bases and J shed 4 bases, with 15 bases lying between them. The CDR3 region has the DNA TGTGCCAGCAGTCCCCATGACCACGTTTATAATTCACCCCTCCACTTT. It specifies CASSPHDHVYNSPLHF.

The genes are TRBV11-2 and TRBJ1-4, with a tentative D call TRBD1 (5 bases). This CDR3 has 14 residues. The V gene's germline CDR1 is SGHAT and CDR2 FQNNGV. Trimming took 5 bases from V and 5 from J, leaving 12 bases between them. The CDR3 is CASSPGTANEKLFF. In nucleotides, the CDR3 is TGTGCCAGCAGCCCCGGGACGGCGAATGAAAAACTGTTTTTT.

This rearrangement joins TRBV10-1 to TRBJ2-3, with 12 bases that match TRBD2. This CDR3 spans 16 amino acids. Germline loops: CDR1 WNHNN, CDR2 SYGVQD (reference sequence). Trimming at V came to 6 bases and at J to 1 base, leaving 5 bases not matched to a gene. The CDR3 DNA reads as TGCGCCAGCAGACGGACTAGCGGGGATCGCACAGATACGCAGTATTTT. It is translated as CASRRTSGDRTDTQYF.

Concerning this clone: The junction differs from germline at one of its ends, possibly a read error. The chain couples TRBV7-9 to TRBJ1-4; tentatively, D is TRBD1 (6 bases). This CDR3 is 17 amino acids long. CDR1 is SEHNR, CDR2 FQNEAQ, per germline (reference sequence). The DNA of the CDR3 is TGTGCCAGCAGCTCCTCAGGGGACCGGAACGTTAATGTAAAACTGTTTTTT. This gives the protein CASSSSGDRNVNVKLFF.

This chain uses TRBV14 with TRBJ1-1; 8 bases line up with TRBD1. Germline CDR1 SGHDN, CDR2 FVKESK. With 3 bases clipped from V and 1 base from J, the junction kept 4 bases outside the gene matches. CDR3 size: 15 residues. The CDR3 region is CASSHSGTGNTEAFF. CDR3 coding DNA: TGTGCCAGCAGCCATTCCGGGACAGGGAACACTGAAGCTTTCTTT.

The CDR3 protein is CASSPQRGGAYNEQFF. CDR3 DNA sequence: TGCGCCAGCAGCCCTCAGCGGGGGGGGGCCTACAATGAGCAGTTCTTC. The genes are TRBV4-3 and TRBJ2-1; 10 nucleotides agree with TRBD2. Germline CDR1 and CDR2: LGHNA and YSLEER. The V segment lost 4 bases and the J segment 2 bases; nucleotides outside the gene matches: 5. CDR3 length: 16 amino acids.

The V gene is TRBV2, the J gene TRBJ1-4; D remains unclear. Trimming stripped 6 bases from V and 0 bases from J, with 5 bases between. Germline lookup yields CDR1 SNHLY and CDR2 FYNNEI. This CDR3 has 13 residues. CDR3 sequence (DNA): TGTGCCAGCAGCCGTACAACTAATGAAAAACTGTTTTTT. Its protein is CASSRTTNEKLFF.

This clone is a singleton in its sample. V and J are TRBV6-1 and TRBJ1-5; D possibly corresponds to TRBD1 (5 bases). CDR1 MNHNS and CDR2 SASEGT come from the germline V gene. CDR3 size: 15 residues. V shed 2 bases and J shed 2 bases, with 10 bases lying between them. This chain's CDR3 is CASSEPGRGNQPQHF. In DNA form, the CDR3 reads TGTGCCAGCAGTGAACCGGGCAGGGGCAATCAGCCCCAGCATTTT.